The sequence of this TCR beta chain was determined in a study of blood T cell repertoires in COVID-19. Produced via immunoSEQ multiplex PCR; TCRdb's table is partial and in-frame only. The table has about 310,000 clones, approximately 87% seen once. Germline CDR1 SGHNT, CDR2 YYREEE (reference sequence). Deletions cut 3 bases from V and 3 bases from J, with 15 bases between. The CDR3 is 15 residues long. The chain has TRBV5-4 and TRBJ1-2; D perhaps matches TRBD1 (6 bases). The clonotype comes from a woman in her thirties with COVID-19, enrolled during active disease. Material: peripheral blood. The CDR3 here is CASSWGHLQDYGYTF. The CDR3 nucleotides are TGTGCCAGCAGCTGGGGACACCTTCAAGACTATGGCTACACCTTC.